Listed below are T cell receptor beta chains from one sample, sequenced in a study of blood T cell repertoires in COVID-19. Profiling relied on immunoSEQ multiplex PCR, and the TCRdb table lists in-frame clones only, not all of them. Here the sample spans some 40,000 clones, about 89% being singletons. The sample was peripheral blood. These receptors were collected from a woman younger than 45 in a cohort sampled during active COVID-19. Both conserved end residues are part of each CDR3. The D gene is left open where the match is weak.

TRBV6-5	TRBJ1-5	NA	TGTGCCAGCAGGCGGGACTATAGCAATCAGCCCCAGCATTTT	CASRRDYSNQPQHF
TRBV6-5	TRBJ2-5	TRBD1	TGTGCCAGCAGTTCAAGGGACAGTACACAAGAGACCCAGTACTTC	CASSSRDSTQETQYF
TRBV6-5	TRBJ2-1	TRBD1	TGTGCCAGCAGTAAGGACAGGGCCACCTACAATGAGCAGTTCTTC	CASSKDRATYNEQFF
TRBV24-1	TRBJ2-3	NA	TGTGCCACAAACCGGGGGGCTAGCACAGATACGCAGTATTTT	CATNRGASTDTQYF
TRBV11-2	TRBJ2-1	TRBD2	TGTGCCAGCAGCTCCGAACTAGCGGGAGCCAATGAGCAGTTCTTC	CASSSELAGANEQFF
TRBV9	TRBJ2-4	TRBD2	TGTGCCAGCAGGATGACTAGCGGGAGACCTCCAAAATCAGATCTAGCCAAAAACATTCAGTACTTC	CASRMTSGRPPKSDLAKNIQYF
TRBV14	TRBJ2-1	NA	TGTGCCAGCAGCCATCTTATAGCAAGGAGCTCCTACAATGAGCAGTTCTTC	CASSHLIARSSYNEQFF
TRBV4-2	TRBJ1-1	TRBD1	TGTGCCAGTGGCCGACAGGGGACCACTGAAGCTTTCTTT	CASGRQGTTEAFF
TRBV7-2	TRBJ2-1	TRBD2	TGTGCCAGCAGCCGCTCCGGACTAGCGGGAGCGGGCTTAGACAATGAGCAGTTCTTC	CASSRSGLAGAGLDNEQFF
TRBV15	TRBJ2-1	NA	TGTGCCACCAGCAGAGATGATAGCTTGCTCTCCTACAATGAGCAGTTCTTC	CATSRDDSLLSYNEQFF
TRBV30	TRBJ2-5	NA	TGTGCCTGGATAAGATCAGCGGTCCTCCAAGAGACCCAGTACTTC	CAWIRSAVLQETQYF
TRBV10-1	TRBJ2-7	TRBD2	TGCGCCAGCAGTCCGGGACTAGCGGGACCTCTGAGCTCCTACGAGCAGTACTTC	CASSPGLAGPLSSYEQYF
TRBV28	TRBJ2-7	TRBD2	TGTGCCAGCAGCCCTAGCGGGCTAGCGGGGTTCTACGAGCAGTACTTC	CASSPSGLAGFYEQYF
TRBV10-3	TRBJ1-2	TRBD1	TGTGCCATCAGCGACAGGGGAGGGAACTATGGCTACACCTTC	CAISDRGGNYGYTF